Listed below are T cell receptor beta chains from one sample, sequenced in a study of cytomegalovirus exposure and HLA in healthy donors. Some clones are missing from TCRdb's copy, which holds only in-frame ones; the method was immunoSEQ multiplex PCR. The repertoire includes some 80,000 clones, 78% of them detected once, and 1.6% sits in the top ten. Input material: PBMCs. These receptors all stem from a man aged 40-50 years in good health and CMV-seronegative. Each CDR3 is given with its conserved first and last residue. Each record gives: J gene, V gene, clone size, D gene, CDR3 DNA, CDR3 protein. D genes are given only for firm matches. Not every row has a clone size; where given, it reads once, few, many or a size class.

TRBJ1-2,TRBV6-1,-,TRBD1,TGTGCCAGCAGGGCTAAACAGGGGGCCTATGGCTACACCTTC,CASRAKQGAYGYTF
TRBJ2-1,TRBV5-1,-,TRBD2,TGCGCCAGCAGCTTGGGCCCTCTAGCGGGAGCAGAAAATGAGCAGTTCTTC,CASSLGPLAGAENEQFF
TRBJ2-2,TRBV27,-,-,TGTGCCAGCAGGCCCCGGTTAGCCCTTACCGGGGAGCTGTTTTTT,CASRPRLALTGELFF
TRBJ2-4,TRBV27,-,TRBD1,TGTGCCAGCAGCCCCATTGTGAGGGGGCAGAAAAACAGTCAGTACTTC,CASSPIVRGQKNSQYF
TRBJ1-5,TRBV5-6,-,-,TGTGCCAGCAGCTTGGGGATTTCTGAGGGATATAGCAATCAGCCCCAGCATTTT,CASSLGISEGYSNQPQHF
TRBJ2-5,TRBV28,once,TRBD2,TGTGCCAGCAGTCCAATCTGGGGCGGGGGGACCCAGTACTTC,CASSPIWGGGTQYF
TRBJ2-6,TRBV6-6,few,TRBD1,TGTGCCAGCAAGACAGGGAGCTCTGGGGCCAACGTCCTGACTTTC,CASKTGSSGANVLTF
TRBJ2-6,TRBV9,-,TRBD1,TGTGCCAGCAGCGGGCCGGGACAGGGCCCCTCTGGGGCCAACGTCCTGACTTTC,CASSGPGQGPSGANVLTF
TRBJ2-2,TRBV9,-,-,TGTGCCAGCAGCGTAACCACAGGGACGAACACCGGGGAGCTGTTTTTT,CASSVTTGTNTGELFF
TRBJ2-3,TRBV19,-,-,TGTGCCGGCAGCCAGACTAGCACAGATACGCAGTATTTT,CAGSQTSTDTQYF
TRBJ2-7,TRBV29-1,-,TRBD1,TGCAGCGCTAGGGACAGGGAGCCTTACGAGCAGTACTTC,CSARDREPYEQYF
TRBJ2-7,TRBV6-5,-,TRBD2,TGTGCCAGCAGCCCCCCGGGACTAGCGGGAGGGCGGTACTTC,CASSPPGLAGGRYF
TRBJ2-3,TRBV11-2,-,TRBD2,TGTGCCAGCAGCTTACGAACCCTAGCGGGAGTATCCACAGATACGCAGTATTTT,CASSLRTLAGVSTDTQYF
TRBJ2-7,TRBV6-1,-,TRBD1,TGTGCCAGCAGTTGGGACAGAGTCTACGAGCAGTACTTC,CASSWDRVYEQYF
TRBJ2-1,TRBV7-6,-,-,TGTGCCAGCAGCCCTGTGAGCTCCTACAATGAGCAGTTCTTC,CASSPVSSYNEQFF
TRBJ2-7,TRBV28,-,-,TGTGCCAGCAGTTCAGCCGACATAACCTACGAGCAGTACTTC,CASSSADITYEQYF
TRBJ2-2,TRBV11-2,few,TRBD2,TGTGCCAGCAGCTCCCAGACTAGCGCCGGGGAGCTGTTTTTT,CASSSQTSAGELFF
TRBJ2-2,TRBV5-4,-,-,TGTGCCAGCAGCTTGGGGGCTAGCCTGAACACCGGGGAGCTGTTTTTT,CASSLGASLNTGELFF
TRBJ1-1,TRBV2,-,-,TGTGCCAGCAGTGCTGCGGGGGCTTCTGAAGCTTTCTTT,CASSAAGASEAFF
TRBJ1-5,TRBV18,-,-,TGTGCCAGCTCACCAGGGCCCAATCAGCCCCAGCATTTT,CASSPGPNQPQHF